The 5 T cell receptor beta chains presented below share a single source sample, sequenced in a study of T cell responses to AZD1222 COVID-19 vaccine (dated by TCRdb to the early 2020s). Read against the paper, the sample's time point label means: baseline before first vaccination. Receptor libraries were prepared by the immunoSEQ multiplex PCR assay. TCRdb obtained this table from immuneACCESS and retained in-frame rearrangements with V and J assigned. These tables miss some clones; where compared with another copy, unresolved V genes account for less than half of the shortfall, and the remainder is unexplained. The sample table holds roughly 100,000 clones, of which about 86% were seen once. The top ten clones comprise 1.4% of the sample. The sequences come from peripheral blood, collected on day 0 of AZD1222 vaccination. These TCRs come from an adult in good health.

This chain links TRBV28 with TRBJ1-1; D might be TRBD1 (6 bases). Germline V gene lookup returns CDR1 MDHEN and CDR2 SYDVKM. Trimming removed 1 base from V and 2 bases from J, with 14 bases in between. CDR3 length: 16 residues. The CDR3, as DNA: TGTGCCAGCAGTTTATCTTACAGGGCCCCAAACACTGAAGCTTTCTTT. This sequence encodes CASSLSYRAPNTEAFF.

The J gene is TRBJ1-1, the V gene TRBV4-3; D uncertain. Germline CDR1 is LGHNA and CDR2 is YSLEER. This CDR3 is 13 amino acids long. The germline V and J ends were trimmed by 4 bases and 0 bases, with 6 bases remaining between them. CDR3 coding DNA: TGCGCCAGCAGCCGCTTAGTGAACACTGAAGCTTTCTTT. The encoded protein is CASSRLVNTEAFF.

This chain joins TRBV5-1 and TRBJ1-5; tentative D call: TRBD1 (5 bases). The CDR3 has 15 amino acids. V lost 0 bases to trimming and J lost 2 bases, with 9 bases between them. Germline assignment: CDR1 SGHRS and CDR2 YFSETQ. CDR3 in DNA: TGCGCCAGCAGCTTGGCAGGGTCGGGCAATCAGCCCCAGCATTTT. Its protein product is CASSLAGSGNQPQHF.

The gene calls are TRBV5-4 and TRBJ1-2; D not resolved. This CDR3 region has 15 residues. CDR1 SGHNT and CDR2 YYREEE come from the germline V gene (reference sequence). Trimming left V 0 bases short and J 2 bases short, with 11 bases between. The DNA of the CDR3 is TGTGCCAGCAGCTTGGGGCAGCCACCGAACTATGGCTACACCTTC. Translated: CASSLGQPPNYGYTF.

V gene TRBV6-2 or TRBV6-3 combines with J gene TRBJ2-5; a weak D match, TRBD2 (6 bases). The CDR3 extends over 13 amino acids. V shed 5 bases and J shed 5 bases, with 12 bases lying between them. CDR1 and CDR2 (germline): MNHEY, SVGEGT. CDR3 in DNA: TGTGCCAGCAGTGGCTGGGGGAGGGAGACCCAGTACTTC. Translation: CASSGWGRETQYF.